This T cell receptor beta chain was obtained from a study of Ad26.COV2.S vaccination and SARS-CoV-2 variants. The CDR3 consists of 13 residues. Losses at the gene ends were 0 bases for V and 6 bases for J; bases not matched to a gene: 3. Germline assignment: CDR1 GTSNPN and CDR2 SVGIG (reference sequence). The treatment: approximately 18 received Ad26.COV2.S at low or high dose, single or two shots; roughly five received placebo; per-sample allocation not given. Sampling occurred on day 63 after the first vaccine or placebo injection. TCRdb keeps only in-frame clones here, not all; method: immunoSEQ multiplex PCR. The table lists hundreds of thousands of clones, about nine tenths of them singletons.

The chain links TRBV30 to TRBJ1-2; 8 nucleotides agree with TRBD1. Here the sequenced sample was peripheral blood, taken in a trial of Ad26.COV2.S vaccine versus placebo. The clonotype originates from a person between 18 and 60 years old who received the Ad26.COV2.S COVID-19 vaccine or a placebo. The CDR3: CAWSVAGGDGYTF. The CDR3, as DNA: TGTGCCTGGAGTGTTGCAGGGGGCGATGGCTACACCTTC.